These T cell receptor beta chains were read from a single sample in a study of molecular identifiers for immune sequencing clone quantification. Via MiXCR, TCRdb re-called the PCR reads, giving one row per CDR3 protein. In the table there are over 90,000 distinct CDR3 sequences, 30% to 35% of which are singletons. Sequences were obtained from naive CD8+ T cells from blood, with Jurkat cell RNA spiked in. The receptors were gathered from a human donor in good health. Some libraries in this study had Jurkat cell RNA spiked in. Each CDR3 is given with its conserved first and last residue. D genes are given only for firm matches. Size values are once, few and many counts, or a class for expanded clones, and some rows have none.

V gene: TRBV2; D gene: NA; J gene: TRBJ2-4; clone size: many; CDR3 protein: CASSENGDEAAKNIQYF; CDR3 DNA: TGTGCCAGCAGTGAAAATGGAGATGAGGCTGCCAAAAACATTCAGTACTTC
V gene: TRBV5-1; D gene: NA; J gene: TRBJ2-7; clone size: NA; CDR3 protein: CASSLAVNYEQYF; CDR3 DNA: TGCGCCAGCAGCTTGGCGGTGAACTACGAGCAGTACTTC
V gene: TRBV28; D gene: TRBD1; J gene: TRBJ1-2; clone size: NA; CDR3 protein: CASTPLGTGVFTF; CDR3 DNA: TGTGCCAGCACCCCCCTTGGGACAGGGGTCTTCACCTTC
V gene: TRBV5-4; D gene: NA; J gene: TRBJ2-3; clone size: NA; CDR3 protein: CASSLLGAQYF; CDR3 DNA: TGTGCCAGCAGCTTACTAGGAGCGCAGTATTTT
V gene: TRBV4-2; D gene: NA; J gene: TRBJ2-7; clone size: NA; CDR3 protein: CASSQDLRYEQYF; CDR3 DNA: TGTGCCAGCAGCCAAGATCTGAGGTACGAGCAGTACTTC
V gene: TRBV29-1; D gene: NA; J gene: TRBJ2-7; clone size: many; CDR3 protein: CSVEVGTKYEQYF; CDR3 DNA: TGCAGCGTTGAAGTCGGGACCAAGTACGAGCAGTACTTC
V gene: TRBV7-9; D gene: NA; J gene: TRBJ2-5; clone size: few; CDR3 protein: CASTEGETQYF; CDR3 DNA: TGTGCCAGCACCGAGGGTGAGACCCAGTACTTC
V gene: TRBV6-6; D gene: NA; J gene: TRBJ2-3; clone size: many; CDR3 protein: CASSAVGLGAADTQYF; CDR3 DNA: TGTGCCAGCAGTGCCGTTGGGCTAGGCGCGGCAGATACGCAGTATTTT
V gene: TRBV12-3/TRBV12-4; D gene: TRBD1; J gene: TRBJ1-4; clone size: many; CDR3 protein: CASSPTGVGEKLFF; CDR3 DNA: TGTGCCAGCAGTCCGACAGGGGTTGGGGAAAAACTGTTTTTT
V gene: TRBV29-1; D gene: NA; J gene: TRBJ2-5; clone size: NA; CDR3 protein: CSVEGGLTQYF; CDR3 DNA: TGCAGCGTTGAAGGGGGGTTGACCCAGTACTTC
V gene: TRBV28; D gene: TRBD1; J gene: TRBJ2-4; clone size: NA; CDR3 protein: CASSLFSGTGNIQYF; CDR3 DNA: TGTGCCAGCAGTCTCTTCTCCGGGACAGGTAACATTCAGTACTTC
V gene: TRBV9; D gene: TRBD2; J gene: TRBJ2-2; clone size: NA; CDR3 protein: CASSVRLREDTGELFF; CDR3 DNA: TGTGCCAGCAGCGTAAGGTTGCGGGAGGACACCGGGGAGCTGTTTTTT
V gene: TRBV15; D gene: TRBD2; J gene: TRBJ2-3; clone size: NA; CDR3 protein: CATSRDYSGRADTQYF; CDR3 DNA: TGTGCCACCAGCAGAGATTATAGTGGGAGGGCAGATACGCAGTATTTT
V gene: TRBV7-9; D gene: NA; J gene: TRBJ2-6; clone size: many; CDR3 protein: CASSRQVSGANVLTF; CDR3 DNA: TGTGCCAGCAGTAGACAAGTCTCTGGGGCCAACGTCCTGACTTTC
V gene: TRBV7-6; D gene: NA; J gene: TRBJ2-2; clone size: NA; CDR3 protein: CASSQARPVGANTGELFF; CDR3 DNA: TGTGCCAGCAGCCAAGCGCGCCCCGTGGGGGCGAACACCGGGGAGCTGTTTTTT
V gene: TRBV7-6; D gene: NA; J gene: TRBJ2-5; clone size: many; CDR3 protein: CASSLGSPGTQYF; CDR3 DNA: TGTGCCAGCAGCTTAGGGTCTCCGGGGACCCAGTACTTC
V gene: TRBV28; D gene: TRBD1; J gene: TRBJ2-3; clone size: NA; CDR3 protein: CASSQGQFTDTQYF; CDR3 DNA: TGTGCCAGCAGTCAGGGACAGTTCACAGATACGCAGTATTTT
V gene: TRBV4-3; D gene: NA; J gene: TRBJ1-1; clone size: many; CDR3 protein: CASSQRGFSEAFF; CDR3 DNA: TGCGCCAGCAGCCAGCGAGGGTTTTCAGAAGCTTTCTTT